What follows are 14 T cell receptor beta chains derived from one specimen sequenced in a study of untreated major depressive disorder. Libraries were prepared by immunoSEQ multiplex PCR; TCRdb keeps only in-frame clonotypes and omits some of them. The data show more than 10,000 clones, with about 93% seen just once and around 1.8% held by the top ten. General observations from the study: Depressed patients' CD4+ T cells carried increased TRBV05-01 (Vbeta 5.1) usage versus control CD4+ T cells.

No antigen has been identified for these receptors. The sample consisted of CD4+ T cells from PBMCs. The source of these receptors is a woman aged 25 to 45 with major depressive disorder.

The chain has TRBV4-1 and TRBJ2-1, with D possibly matching TRBD2 (5 bases). CDR1 is MGHRA, CDR2 YSYEKL, per germline. Between the trimmed V and J ends, which lost 0 bases and 10 bases, there was a span of 10 bases. This CDR3 has 13 amino acids. CDR3 in DNA: TGCGCCAGCAGCCAAGATGGCCGGAGGGAGCAGTTCTTC. It yields the protein CASSQDGRREQFF.

The V gene is TRBV30, the J gene TRBJ2-5; D not resolved. Looked up from germline, CDR1 is GTSNPN and CDR2 is SVGIG (reference sequence). This CDR3 region has 12 residues. V lost 1 base and J 7 bases, leaving 10 bases between the germline ends. The CDR3 sequence: CAWSADRGTQYF. The CDR3, as DNA: TGTGCCTGGAGTGCGGATAGAGGGACCCAGTACTTC.

CDR3 nucleotides: TGTGCCTGGAACCCGGGACAGTTTAATGAAAAACTGTTTTTT. This translates into CAWNPGQFNEKLFF. The chain links TRBV30 to TRBJ1-4; 7 nucleotides align to TRBD1. The germline CDR1 and CDR2 sequences are GTSNPN and SVGIG (reference sequence). The CDR3 extends over 14 amino acids. V trimming: 4 bases; J trimming: 4 bases; junction bases outside the gene matches: 6.

This clone has a single count. This chain connects TRBV5-3 to TRBJ1-1, with D possibly being TRBD1 (6 bases). TRBV5-3 is placed among ORFs of uncertain function. The CDR3 is made up of 13 amino acids. Deletions cut 6 bases from V and 4 bases from J, with 13 bases between. Here the CDR3 DNA reads TGTGCCAGAATAAGGGGGACGACCACTGAAGCTTTCTTT. It translates to CARIRGTTTEAFF.

This rearrangement joins TRBV6-1 to TRBJ1-2; 9 bases align to TRBD1. The trim removed 10 bases at V and 4 bases at J, leaving 4 bases unmatched. CDR1 MNHNS and CDR2 SASEGT come from the germline V gene. There are 12 residues in the CDR3. In DNA, the CDR3 is TGTGCCACCATGGACAGGGGCTATGGCTACACCTTC. The encoded protein is CATMDRGYGYTF.

The J gene is TRBJ1-2, the V gene TRBV6-5; D is possibly TRBD1 (6 bases). The CDR3 loop spans 15 amino acids. Germline CDR1 reads MNHEY; CDR2 reads SVGAGI. Trimming stripped 6 bases from V and 5 bases from J, with 19 bases between. Written as DNA, the CDR3 is TGTGCCAGCAGAACGGGGGGGGCAGCAGGGTATGGCTACACCTTC. This encodes CASRTGGAAGYGYTF.

The rearrangement joins TRBV11-3 to TRBJ2-3, with 8 bases identical to TRBD2. Germline V lookup: CDR1 SGHNT, CDR2 YENEEA. The V gene end was trimmed by 1 base and the J gene end by 3 bases; junction bases not matched to a gene: 6. There are 16 residues in the CDR3. For the CDR3, the DNA is TGTGCCAGCAGCTTAGGGGTAGCGGGAAGAACAGATACGCAGTATTTT. Amino acids: CASSLGVAGRTDTQYF.

The chain joins TRBV19 to TRBJ2-5; possible D gene TRBD2, 6 bases. Per germline, CDR1 LNHDA and CDR2 SQIVND (reference sequence). The CDR3 has 14 residues. V lost 6 bases to trimming and J lost 0 bases, with 11 bases between them. The CDR3 DNA reads as TGTGCCAGTAGGAAGGGACTGTACCAAGAGACCCAGTACTTC. It encodes CASRKGLYQETQYF. Full variable domain (missing parts from reference TRBV19 and TRBJ2-5): DGGITQSPKYLFRKEGQNVTLSCEQNLNHDAMYWYRQDPGQGLRLIYYSQIVNDFQKGDIAEGYSVSREKKESFPLTVTSAQKNPTAFYLCASRKGLYQETQYFGPGTRLLVL.

This sequence joins TRBV27 and TRBJ1-4; TRBD1 might be the D (5 bases). The CDR3 consists of 15 residues. V was cut by 5 bases and J by 5 bases, with 15 bases left in between. CDR1 and CDR2 from the germline V gene are MNHEY and SMNVEV (reference sequence). In DNA form, the CDR3 reads TGTGCCAGCAGTACAGGACTGTCAGAGAATGAAAAACTGTTTTTT. This translates into CASSTGLSENEKLFF.

This rearrangement joins TRBV2 to TRBJ2-1; D is possibly TRBD1 (5 bases). Trimming shortened V by 9 bases and J by 5 bases, and 14 bases separated the two germline ends. CDR1 is SNHLY and CDR2 is FYNNEI in the germline V gene. The CDR3 is made up of 13 amino acids. The CDR3 loop reads CASTVRGNNEQFF. The CDR3 nucleotides read TGTGCCAGTACAGTTAGGGGTAACAATGAGCAGTTCTTC.

The chain combines TRBV2 with TRBJ2-1; D ambiguous. The CDR3 covers 10 residues. Trimming stripped 6 bases from V and 10 bases from J, with 7 bases between. CDR1 is SNHLY, CDR2 FYNNEI, per germline. The CDR3: CASRMHEQFF. The CDR3 DNA sequence: TGTGCCAGCAGGATGCACGAGCAGTTCTTC.

The chain couples TRBV7-6 to TRBJ2-3, with D unclear. The CDR3 covers 16 residues. CDR1 and CDR2 from the germline V gene are SGHVS and FNYEAQ. The ends were cut back, 5 bases at V and 2 bases at J, with 17 bases in the middle. This chain's CDR3 is CASSLTPGSLTDTQYF. The DNA for the CDR3 is TGTGCCAGCAGCCTAACCCCCGGATCTCTCACAGATACGCAGTATTTT.

The chain employs TRBV6-6 and TRBJ1-2, with unresolved D. Germline V gene sequence: CDR1 MNHNY, CDR2 SVGAGI (reference sequence). This CDR3 spans 11 amino acids. Trimming shortened V by 6 bases and J by 5 bases, and 7 bases separated the two germline ends. The CDR3 loop reads CASSYGYGYTF. The DNA of the CDR3 is TGTGCCAGCAGCTATGGGTATGGCTACACCTTC.

This clone was recorded a few times. The chain uses TRBV11-2 and TRBJ2-3; 7 bases line up with TRBD2. The CDR3 runs to 16 residues. Trimming at V came to 2 bases and at J to 1 base, leaving 6 bases not matched to a gene. Germline CDR1 SGHAT, CDR2 FQNNGV. CDR3 nucleotide sequence: TGTGCCAGCAGCTTATGGGGGGGGAGTGGCACAGATACGCAGTATTTT. It yields the protein CASSLWGGSGTDTQYF.